This T cell receptor (beta chain) is from a study of blood T cell repertoires in COVID-19. Using immunoSEQ multiplex PCR, the repertoire was profiled, and TCRdb retains in-frame clones only, with some absent. In the table there are 150,000 to 200,000 clones, 85% to 95% of which are singletons. Germline CDR1 is SGHKS and CDR2 is YYEKEE (reference sequence). V lost 6 bases and J lost 0, with 9 bases in between. The CDR3 length is 13 residues. This clone was detected once. The gene calls are TRBV5-5 and TRBJ1-2; D is uncertain. The specimen was peripheral blood. The TCR was taken from a man aged 25-40 years with COVID-19, enrolled during active disease. CDR3 sequence: CASTPAANYGYTF. The DNA of the CDR3 is TGTGCCAGCACGCCTGCAGCTAACTATGGCTACACCTTC. The full variable domain, with the rest looked up from reference TRBV5-5 and TRBJ1-2, is DAGVTQSPTHLIKTRGQQVTLRCSPISGHKSVSWYQQVLGQGPQFIFQYYEKEERGRGNFPDRFSARQFPNYSSELNVNALLLGDSALYLCASTPAANYGYTFGSGTRLTVV.